These 27 T cell receptor beta chains share one sample of origin, sequenced in a study of cytomegalovirus exposure and HLA in healthy donors. 13 Jbeta primers and 60 Vbeta primers were used for the PCR. The method was immunoSEQ multiplex PCR; TCRdb's version includes in-frame clones alone and lacks a portion of them. Here the sample spans 95,000 to 150,000 clones, 73% being singletons. Source material: PBMCs. The source is a middle-aged woman in good health and CMV-seronegative.

The chain has TRBV6-1 and TRBJ1-4, with 7 bases identical to TRBD1. With V trimmed by 4 bases and J by 4 bases, 3 bases remained unmatched. Germline V gene lookup returns CDR1 MNHNS and CDR2 SASEGT. The CDR3 spans 14 residues. The CDR3 DNA is TGTGCCAGCAGTGTTGGGACAGTTAATGAAAAACTGTTTTTT. Its protein product is CASSVGTVNEKLFF.

CDR3 amino acids: CASSPQPGQGYEQYF. The CDR3 DNA reads as TGCGCCAGCAGCCCCCAACCGGGACAGGGATACGAGCAGTACTTC. The chain joins TRBV5-1 to TRBJ2-5; TRBD1 matches 9 bases. With the DNA end fitting TRBJ2-7 better, the J assignment may be wrong. CDR1 and CDR2 from the germline V gene are SGHRS and YFSETQ. CDR3 length equals 15 residues.

The chain combines TRBV7-2 with TRBJ2-3; 9 positions agree with TRBD2. CDR1 and CDR2 from the germline V gene are SGHTA and FQGNSA. J lost 2 bases, V lost 2 bases, and 5 bases had no gene match. The CDR3 runs 16 residues. The CDR3 protein is CASSLRLAGFTDTQYF. CDR3 DNA: TGTGCCAGCAGCTTAAGGCTAGCGGGGTTCACAGATACGCAGTATTTT.

This chain uses TRBV5-6 with TRBJ2-5, with TRBD1 as a possible D gene (5 bases). Germline CDR1 and CDR2: SGHDT and YYEEEE. CDR3 length: 17 residues. V was trimmed by 0 bases and J by 1 base, leaving 16 bases between them. The CDR3 nucleotides read TGTGCCAGCAGCTTGGCCTGGGCAGGGCGGATCCAAGAGACCCAGTACTTC. Amino acid sequence: CASSLAWAGRIQETQYF.

The chain combines TRBV5-1 with TRBJ2-7; 10 bases line up with TRBD2. This CDR3 has 15 amino acids. Germline V lookup: CDR1 SGHRS, CDR2 YFSETQ. Trimming cost V 0 bases and J 3 bases; bases outside gene matches: 3. In DNA form, the CDR3 reads TGCGCCAGCAGCTTGGAACTAGCGGGGTTCTACGAGCAGTACTTC. Amino acid sequence: CASSLELAGFYEQYF.

There are a few counts of this clone. The V gene is TRBV18, the J gene TRBJ2-7; D gene ambiguous. Germline loops: CDR1 KGHSH, CDR2 LQKENI. The CDR3 contains 14 residues. The V gene lost 3 bases and the J gene lost 0 bases, with 9 bases spanning the gap. For the CDR3, the DNA is TGTGCCAGCTCACCCGGTACGAGCTCCTACGAGCAGTACTTC. Translating gives CASSPGTSSYEQYF.

The chain employs TRBV7-9 and TRBJ2-7; tentatively, D is TRBD2 (6 bases). Germline CDR1 and CDR2: SEHNR and FQNEAQ (reference sequence). V was shortened by 3 bases and J by 2 bases, with 14 bases between the two germline ends. This CDR3 has 15 amino acids. CDR3 amino acids: CASSFIRRDPYEQYF. The CDR3 nucleotides are TGTGCCAGCAGCTTTATCCGGCGGGACCCCTACGAGCAGTACTTC. The full variable domain, completed using reference TRBV7-9 and TRBJ2-7, is DTGVSQNPRHKITKRGQNVTFRCDPISEHNRLYWYRQTLGQGPEFLTYFQNEAQLEKSRLLSDRFSAERPKGSFSTLEIQRTEQGDSAMYLCASSFIRRDPYEQYFGPGTRLTVT.

The chain joins TRBV7-2 to TRBJ1-2; D call uncertain. The CDR3 is 13 amino acids. Between the trimmed V and J ends, which lost 1 base and 3 bases, there was a span of 6 bases. CDR1 and CDR2 (germline): SGHTA, FQGNSA. The CDR3 region has the DNA TGTGCCAGCAGCTTAGGGAGATACTATGGCTACACCTTC. This sequence encodes CASSLGRYYGYTF.

The V gene is TRBV6-5, the J gene TRBJ2-1, with 8 nucleotides matching TRBD1. This CDR3 spans 16 amino acids. CDR1 and CDR2 from the germline V gene are MNHEY and SVGAGI. Losses at the gene ends were 2 bases for V and 2 bases for J; bases not matched to a gene: 5. Written as DNA, the CDR3 is TGTGCCAGCAGTTACCAAGACAGGGGACCCTACAATGAGCAGTTCTTC. It encodes CASSYQDRGPYNEQFF.

Points on this clone: At the DNA level, this CDR3 is encoded by other sequences in the same sample as well. CDR3 region: CASRELAGEDTQYF. CDR3 sequence (DNA): TGTGCCAGCAGGGAACTGGCGGGAGAGGATACGCAGTATTTT. This chain connects TRBV2 to TRBJ2-3, with 7 bases aligning to TRBD2. CDR1 is SNHLY and CDR2 is FYNNEI in the germline V gene. V trimming: 6 bases; J trimming: 6 bases; junction bases outside the gene matches: 9. This CDR3 is 14 amino acids long.

The chain employs TRBV5-6 and TRBJ2-7; 8 nucleotides match TRBD1. Trimming cost V 3 bases and J 3 bases; bases outside gene matches: 5. The CDR3 runs 14 residues. Germline values: CDR1 SGHDT, CDR2 YYEEEE. The CDR3 protein is CASSWRQGSYEQYF. The CDR3 DNA reads TGTGCCAGCAGCTGGAGACAGGGGAGCTACGAGCAGTACTTC.

The J gene is TRBJ2-1, the V gene TRBV19; 9 nucleotides line up with TRBD2. Per the germline V gene, CDR1 is LNHDA and CDR2 is SQIVND (reference sequence). The CDR3 is made up of 16 amino acids. Trimming took 6 bases from V and 7 from J; bases not matched to a gene: 13. This CDR3 is CASSPRGSGRDNEQFF. As DNA, the CDR3 is TGTGCCAGTAGCCCCAGGGGTAGCGGGAGAGATAATGAGCAGTTCTTC. The whole variable domain, remainder taken from reference TRBV19 and TRBJ2-1, is DGGITQSPKYLFRKEGQNVTLSCEQNLNHDAMYWYRQDPGQGLRLIYYSQIVNDFQKGDIAEGYSVSREKKESFPLTVTSAQKNPTAFYLCASSPRGSGRDNEQFFGPGTRLTVL.

This clone was counted a single time. The V call is TRBV5-1, the J call TRBJ2-5, with 7 bases aligning to TRBD1. The V and J ends lost 4 bases and 7 bases, in that order; junction bases with no gene match: 7. Germline CDR1 reads SGHRS; CDR2 reads YFSETQ. The CDR3 runs 13 residues. The CDR3 protein is CASSHDRVGTQYF. CDR3 bases: TGCGCCAGCAGCCACGACAGGGTGGGGACCCAGTACTTC.

This chain uses TRBV7-6 with TRBJ2-1, with D perhaps matching TRBD1 (5 bases). Germline CDR1 is SGHVS and CDR2 is FNYEAQ. The CDR3 consists of 14 residues. The germline V and J ends were trimmed by 1 base and 7 bases, with 11 bases remaining between them. This CDR3 is CASSLGGVQNEQFF. The CDR3 region has the DNA TGTGCCAGCAGCTTAGGGGGCGTCCAGAATGAGCAGTTCTTC.

The chain links TRBV28 to TRBJ1-2; D remains unclear. In germline, CDR1 is MDHEN, CDR2 SYDVKM. V lost 3 bases and J lost 3, with 8 bases in between. The CDR3 loop spans 13 amino acids. The CDR3 protein is CASSFSGHYGYTF. The CDR3 DNA reads TGTGCCAGCAGTTTCAGTGGTCACTATGGCTACACCTTC.

In this sample, this clone turned up a few times. The chain recombines TRBV6-4 with TRBJ2-3, with TRBD2 matching over 9 bases. V lost 2 bases, J lost 2 bases, and 5 bases stayed unmatched. CDR1 is MRHNA, CDR2 SNTAGT, per germline. CDR3 length: 16 residues. In DNA, the CDR3 is TGTGCCAGCAGTGACGAAGCGGGAGGCAACACAGATACGCAGTATTTT. Residues: CASSDEAGGNTDTQYF.

The chain carries TRBV11-2 and TRBJ2-5, with 9 nucleotides matching TRBD2. The CDR3 totals 19 residues. Trimming at V came to 3 bases and at J to 4 bases, leaving 18 bases not matched to a gene. From germline, CDR1 is SGHAT and CDR2 FQNNGV. CDR3 coding DNA: TGTGCCAGCAGCTTTCCCTTCGGTCGTCGTAGCGGGGGTGTAGAGACCCAGTACTTC. This codes for CASSFPFGRRSGGVETQYF. The full variable domain, rest sourced from reference TRBV11-2 and TRBJ2-5, is EAGVAQSPRYKIIEKRQSVAFWCNPISGHATLYWYQQILGQGPKLLIQFQNNGVVDDSQLPKDRFSAERLKGVDSTLKIQPAKLEDSAVYLCASSFPFGRRSGGVETQYFGPGTRLLVL.

The CDR3 reads CASKGGGSYNEQFF. CDR3 nucleotides: TGTGCCAGCAAAGGGGGGGGTTCCTACAATGAGCAGTTCTTC. The chain links TRBV2 to TRBJ2-1; a weak D match, TRBD2 (7 bases). Germline lookup yields CDR1 SNHLY and CDR2 FYNNEI. Trimming left V 7 bases short and J 1 base short, with 11 bases between. There are 14 residues in the CDR3.

The CDR3 DNA reads as TGTGCCAGCAGCGGTAGGAGGAACTATGGCTACACCTTC. This translates into CASSGRRNYGYTF. The chain employs TRBV11-2 and TRBJ1-2; D ambiguous. Germline V CDR1 and CDR2: SGHAT, FQNNGV. The V end lost 5 bases, the J end lost 2 bases, and 9 bases lay between the germline ends. CDR3 length equals 13 residues.

This clone was found once. This sequence joins TRBV5-5 and TRBJ1-5; TRBD1 agrees at 9 bases. The V gene end was trimmed by 7 bases and the J gene end by 5 bases; junction bases not matched to a gene: 10. CDR3 length: 15 amino acids. Germline loops: CDR1 SGHKS, CDR2 YYEKEE (reference sequence). The chain's CDR3 is CASAWGQGPDQPQHF. The CDR3 DNA is TGTGCCAGCGCATGGGGACAGGGCCCCGATCAGCCCCAGCATTTT.

The J gene is TRBJ1-4, the V gene TRBV7-6; 7 positions match TRBD1. This CDR3 has 15 residues. Germline V gene data show CDR1 as SGHVS and CDR2 as FNYEAQ. V lost 2 bases, J lost 6 bases, and 6 bases stayed unmatched. CDR3 protein: CASSLNRGSDEKLFF. CDR3 coding DNA: TGTGCCAGCAGCTTAAACAGGGGAAGTGATGAAAAACTGTTTTTT.

The rearrangement links TRBV4-1 to TRBJ1-2; no firm D call. The CDR3 has 15 residues. V gave up 5 bases and J gave up 2 bases, with 15 bases separating them. Germline V lookup: CDR1 MGHRA, CDR2 YSYEKL. CDR3 region: CASSTELAGNYGYTF. The CDR3 DNA reads TGCGCCAGCAGCACCGAGCTAGCCGGGAACTATGGCTACACCTTC.

The V gene is TRBV7-2, the J gene TRBJ2-4; 8 bases line up with TRBD1. The CDR3 loop spans 14 amino acids. Germline assignment: CDR1 SGHTA and CDR2 FQGNSA. With V trimmed by 5 bases and J by 8 bases, 8 bases remained unmatched. CDR3 protein: CASSQTGARDIQYF. The CDR3 coding sequence is TGTGCCAGCAGCCAGACAGGGGCTAGGGACATTCAGTACTTC.

The chain combines TRBV18 with TRBJ2-7; D not certain. Germline assignment: CDR1 KGHSH and CDR2 LQKENI. The V end was cut by 5 bases, the J end by 0 bases, with 5 bases between. The CDR3 consists of 12 residues. This chain's CDR3 is CASSSYSYEQYF. DNA for the CDR3: TGTGCCAGCTCATCCTACTCCTACGAGCAGTACTTC.

The chain combines TRBV5-6 with TRBJ1-2, with unresolved D. The CDR3 runs to 13 residues. Germline V gives CDR1 SGHDT, CDR2 YYEEEE. Trimming took 0 bases from V and 5 from J, leaving 8 bases between them. The CDR3 DNA is TGTGCCAGCAGCTTGGCGGCAGGATATGGCTACACCTTC. Translating it yields CASSLAAGYGYTF.

The chain couples TRBV5-5 to TRBJ1-5, with TRBD1 matching 7 bases. The V gene end was trimmed by 0 bases and the J gene end by 0 bases; junction bases not matched to a gene: 3. The CDR3 covers 16 residues. Germline lookup yields CDR1 SGHKS and CDR2 YYEKEE (reference sequence). The CDR3 here is CASSLDAGGSNQPQHF. The CDR3 nucleotides are TGTGCCAGCAGCTTGGACGCAGGGGGTAGCAATCAGCCCCAGCATTTT. The variable domain in full, with the rest retrieved from reference TRBV5-5 and TRBJ1-5, is DAGVTQSPTHLIKTRGQQVTLRCSPISGHKSVSWYQQVLGQGPQFIFQYYEKEERGRGNFPDRFSARQFPNYSSELNVNALLLGDSALYLCASSLDAGGSNQPQHFGDGTRLSIL.

As DNA, the CDR3 is TGTGCCAGCTCCTTGACTCCGGGACAGGGGTACCAGCCCCAGCATTTT. Residues: CASSLTPGQGYQPQHF. The chain has TRBV18 and TRBJ1-5; 10 bases match TRBD1. Germline CDR1 reads KGHSH; CDR2 reads LQKENI. The V and J ends lost 6 bases and 7 bases, in that order; junction bases with no gene match: 12. CDR3 length: 16 residues.